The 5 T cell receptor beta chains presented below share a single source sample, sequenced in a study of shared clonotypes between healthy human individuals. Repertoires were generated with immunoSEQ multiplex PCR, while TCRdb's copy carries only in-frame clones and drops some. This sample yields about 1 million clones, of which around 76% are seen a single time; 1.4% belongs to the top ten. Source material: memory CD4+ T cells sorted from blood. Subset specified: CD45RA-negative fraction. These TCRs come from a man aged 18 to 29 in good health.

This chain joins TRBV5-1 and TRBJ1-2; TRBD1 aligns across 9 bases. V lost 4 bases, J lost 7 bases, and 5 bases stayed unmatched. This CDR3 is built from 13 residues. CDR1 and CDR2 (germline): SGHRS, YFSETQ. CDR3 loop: CASSLTGGRGYTF. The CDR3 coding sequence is TGCGCCAGCAGCCTCACAGGGGGCCGTGGCTACACCTTC.

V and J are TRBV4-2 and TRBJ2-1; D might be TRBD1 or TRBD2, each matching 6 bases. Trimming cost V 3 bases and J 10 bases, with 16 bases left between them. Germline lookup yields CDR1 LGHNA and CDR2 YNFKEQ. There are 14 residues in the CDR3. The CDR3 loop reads CASSQGDMEGEQFF. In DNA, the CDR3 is TGTGCCAGCAGCCAGGGGGACATGGAGGGAGAGCAGTTCTTC.

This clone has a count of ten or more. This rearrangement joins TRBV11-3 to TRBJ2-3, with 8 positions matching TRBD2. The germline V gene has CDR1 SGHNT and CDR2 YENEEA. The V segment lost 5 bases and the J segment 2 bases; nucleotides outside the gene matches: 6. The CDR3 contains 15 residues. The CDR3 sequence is CASSREGLNTDTQYF. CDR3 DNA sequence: TGTGCCAGCAGCCGGGAGGGCTTGAACACAGATACGCAGTATTTT.

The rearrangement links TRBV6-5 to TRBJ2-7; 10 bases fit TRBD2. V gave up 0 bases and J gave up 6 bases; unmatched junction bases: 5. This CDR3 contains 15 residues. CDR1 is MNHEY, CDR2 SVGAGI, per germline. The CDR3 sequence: CASSYSFLAGGEQYF. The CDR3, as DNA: TGTGCCAGCAGTTACTCGTTCTTAGCGGGAGGCGAGCAGTACTTC.

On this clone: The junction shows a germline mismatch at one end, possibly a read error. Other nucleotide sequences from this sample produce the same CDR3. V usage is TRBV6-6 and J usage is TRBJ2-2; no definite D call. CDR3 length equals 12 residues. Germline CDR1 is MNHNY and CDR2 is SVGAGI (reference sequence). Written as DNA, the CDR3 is TGTGCTAGCACGATAGGCACCGGGGAGCTGTTTTTT. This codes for CASTIGTGELFF.